This is a list of T cell receptor beta chains from one sample in a study of blood T cell repertoires in COVID-19. Using immunoSEQ multiplex PCR, the repertoire was profiled, and TCRdb retains in-frame clones only, with some absent. The sample lists approximately 280,000 clones; 80% to 90% were seen once. The material sequenced was peripheral blood. These receptor sequences come from a middle-aged man with acute or convalescent COVID-19. The CDR3 runs from the conserved cysteine through the conserved F or W. The order of the fields is clone size, D gene, V gene, J gene, CDR3 protein, CDR3 DNA. A D gene is named only where the DNA matches it firmly. Not all rows give a size; the values are once, few, many and, for expanded clones, a class.

clone size: NA; D gene: TRBD2; V gene: TRBV10-2; J gene: TRBJ2-1; CDR3 protein: CASSVIAGGDEQFF; CDR3 DNA: TGCGCCAGCAGTGTTATAGCGGGGGGGGATGAGCAGTTCTTC
clone size: few; D gene: TRBD1; V gene: TRBV5-4; J gene: TRBJ1-2; CDR3 protein: CASSPGGTGGDGYTF; CDR3 DNA: TGTGCCAGCAGCCCCGGTGGGACAGGGGGCGATGGCTACACCTTC
clone size: NA; D gene: TRBD1; V gene: TRBV29-1; J gene: TRBJ2-2; CDR3 protein: CSVYRGGELFF; CDR3 DNA: TGCAGCGTTTACAGGGGCGGGGAGCTGTTTTTT
clone size: NA; D gene: NA; V gene: TRBV2; J gene: TRBJ1-1; CDR3 protein: CASSSGDAEAFF; CDR3 DNA: TGTGCCAGCAGTTCGGGGGACGCTGAAGCTTTCTTT
clone size: NA; D gene: NA; V gene: TRBV3-1/TRBV3-2; J gene: TRBJ2-1; CDR3 protein: CASSQDGLANNEQFF; CDR3 DNA: TGTGCCAGCAGCCAAGACGGGCTAGCGAACAATGAGCAGTTCTTC
clone size: NA; D gene: TRBD1; V gene: TRBV12-5; J gene: TRBJ2-7; CDR3 protein: CASGLGQGNEQYF; CDR3 DNA: TGTGCTAGTGGACTCGGACAGGGGAACGAGCAGTACTTC
clone size: once; D gene: TRBD1; V gene: TRBV5-1; J gene: TRBJ1-2; CDR3 protein: CASSAGTVQGGYTF; CDR3 DNA: TGCGCCAGCAGCGCCGGGACAGTCCAAGGTGGCTACACCTTC
clone size: NA; D gene: NA; V gene: TRBV6-5; J gene: TRBJ2-1; CDR3 protein: CASSYSGPGSRSFF; CDR3 DNA: TGTGCCAGCAGTTACTCTGGCCCAGGGTCTCGTAGTTTCTTC
clone size: NA; D gene: NA; V gene: TRBV7-2; J gene: TRBJ2-6; CDR3 protein: CASSLASRGNGANVLTF; CDR3 DNA: TGTGCCAGCAGCTTAGCTAGCAGGGGAAATGGGGCCAACGTCCTGACTTTC
clone size: NA; D gene: NA; V gene: TRBV6-4; J gene: TRBJ2-3; CDR3 protein: CASSGERTDTQYF; CDR3 DNA: TGTGCCAGCAGTGGAGAGCGCACAGATACGCAGTATTTT
clone size: NA; D gene: NA; V gene: TRBV5-1; J gene: TRBJ2-7; CDR3 protein: CASSRTGLGSGFYYEQYF; CDR3 DNA: TGCGCCAGCAGTCGAACAGGGTTGGGTTCGGGCTTTTACTACGAGCAGTACTTC
clone size: NA; D gene: TRBD1; V gene: TRBV7-9; J gene: TRBJ2-3; CDR3 protein: CASSAIAGQGAPDTQYF; CDR3 DNA: TGTGCCAGCAGCGCTATAGCGGGACAGGGGGCGCCGGATACGCAGTATTTT
clone size: NA; D gene: TRBD2; V gene: TRBV5-4; J gene: TRBJ2-3; CDR3 protein: CASSGRVTDTQYF; CDR3 DNA: TGTGCCAGCAGCGGGAGGGTCACAGATACGCAGTATTTT
clone size: NA; D gene: TRBD1; V gene: TRBV11-2; J gene: TRBJ2-7; CDR3 protein: CASSLDSQGAVQYF; CDR3 DNA: TGTGCCAGCAGCTTAGATTCACAGGGGGCGGTGCAGTACTTC
clone size: NA; D gene: NA; V gene: TRBV2; J gene: TRBJ1-1; CDR3 protein: CASSVRGIEAFF; CDR3 DNA: TGTGCCAGCAGCGTCAGGGGAATTGAAGCTTTCTTT
clone size: NA; D gene: NA; V gene: TRBV5-1; J gene: TRBJ1-6; CDR3 protein: CASSSDTGTLGGPLHF; CDR3 DNA: TGCGCCAGCAGCTCGGACACCGGGACACTTGGAGGACCCCTCCACTTT
clone size: NA; D gene: NA; V gene: TRBV2; J gene: TRBJ2-5; CDR3 protein: CASSDDSARTQYF; CDR3 DNA: TGTGCCAGCAGTGATGACTCCGCGCGGACCCAGTACTTC
clone size: NA; D gene: TRBD1; V gene: TRBV29-1; J gene: TRBJ2-7; CDR3 protein: CSAQTGEGYEQYF; CDR3 DNA: TGCAGCGCCCAAACAGGGGAAGGCTACGAGCAGTACTTC
clone size: NA; D gene: TRBD2; V gene: TRBV4-1; J gene: TRBJ2-3; CDR3 protein: CASSQTWAGGTDTQYF; CDR3 DNA: TGCGCCAGCAGCCAGACGTGGGCGGGGGGGACAGATACGCAGTATTTT
clone size: NA; D gene: TRBD2; V gene: TRBV4-2; J gene: TRBJ2-7; CDR3 protein: CASSQDLLLADSSYEQYF; CDR3 DNA: TGTGCCAGCAGCCAAGACCTCTTACTAGCGGATAGCTCCTACGAGCAGTACTTC
clone size: NA; D gene: NA; V gene: TRBV11-2; J gene: TRBJ2-1; CDR3 protein: CASSLELGGEQFF; CDR3 DNA: TGTGCCAGCAGCTTAGAGCTGGGCGGGGAGCAGTTCTTC
clone size: NA; D gene: TRBD1; V gene: TRBV5-1; J gene: TRBJ1-2; CDR3 protein: CASSADRGGYGYTF; CDR3 DNA: TGCGCCAGCAGCGCAGACAGGGGAGGCTATGGCTACACCTTC
clone size: NA; D gene: TRBD1; V gene: TRBV5-6; J gene: TRBJ2-2; CDR3 protein: CASSLLGQGATGELFF; CDR3 DNA: TGTGCCAGCAGCTTGCTGGGGCAGGGGGCGACCGGGGAGCTGTTTTTT
clone size: NA; D gene: TRBD1; V gene: TRBV19; J gene: TRBJ1-5; CDR3 protein: CASMDRGNQPQHF; CDR3 DNA: TGTGCCAGCATGGACAGGGGCAATCAGCCCCAGCATTTT
clone size: NA; D gene: NA; V gene: TRBV18; J gene: TRBJ2-7; CDR3 protein: CASSPQDSQYEQYF; CDR3 DNA: TGTGCCAGCTCACCTCAGGACAGTCAGTACGAGCAGTACTTC
clone size: NA; D gene: NA; V gene: TRBV5-1; J gene: TRBJ1-2; CDR3 protein: CASSPGGGGDGYTF; CDR3 DNA: TGCGCCAGCAGCCCCGGCGGGGGAGGAGATGGCTACACCTTC
clone size: NA; D gene: NA; V gene: TRBV6-1; J gene: TRBJ2-1; CDR3 protein: CASSEQGGVYNEQFF; CDR3 DNA: TGTGCCAGCAGTGAGCAGGGCGGGGTCTACAATGAGCAGTTCTTC
clone size: NA; D gene: NA; V gene: TRBV9; J gene: TRBJ1-5; CDR3 protein: CASSPGSLNQPQHF; CDR3 DNA: TGTGCCAGCAGCCCCGGGAGTTTAAATCAGCCCCAGCATTTT